This T cell receptor (beta chain) was sequenced for a study of cytomegalovirus exposure and HLA in healthy donors. Study context: Prior work identified 120 million or so unique TCR beta sequences in 150 million to 200 million T cells. Broader study findings: CMV serostatus was the sole immune exposure information available.

As concerns this clone: Its specificity is unknown.

Though probably carrying unrecorded immune exposures, donors were nominally healthy at sampling. 13 Jbeta primers and 60 Vbeta primers were used for the PCR. Per the study methods: Counted up in a later analysis, unique TCR beta chains came to about 83 million, with around 9.9 million shared. Clones were read by immunoSEQ multiplex PCR, and TCRdb kept only the in-frame ones, dropping some. V, J and clone size were drawn from that table, and D and trimming were deduced from the DNA. The table shows about 160,000 clones, with 75% to 85% occurring only once. What was sequenced was PBMCs. The receptor comes from a man in his forties or fifties in good health and CMV-seropositive.

CDR3 sequence reads: CLSGGDSYNEQFF. The DNA of the CDR3 is TGTCTATCGGGGGGGGACTCCTACAATGAGCAGTTCTTC. The J gene is TRBJ2-1, the V gene TRBV11-2; TRBD2 matches at 8 bases. Germline values: CDR1 SGHAT, CDR2 FQNNGV. This CDR3 is 13 amino acids long.